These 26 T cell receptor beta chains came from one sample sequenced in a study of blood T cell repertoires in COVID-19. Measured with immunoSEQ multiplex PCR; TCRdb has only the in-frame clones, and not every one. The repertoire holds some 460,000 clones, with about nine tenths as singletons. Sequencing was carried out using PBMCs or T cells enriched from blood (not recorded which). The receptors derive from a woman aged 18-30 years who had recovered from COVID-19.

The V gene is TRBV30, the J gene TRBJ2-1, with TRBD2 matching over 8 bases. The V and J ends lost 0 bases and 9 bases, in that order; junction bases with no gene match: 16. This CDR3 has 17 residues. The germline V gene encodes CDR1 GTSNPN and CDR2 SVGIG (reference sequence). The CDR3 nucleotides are TGTGCCTGGAGTGTCCACCTAGCGGGTTTGCCCGGGGGTGAGCAGTTCTTC. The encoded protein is CAWSVHLAGLPGGEQFF.

CDR3 loop: CASKEAEPDTQYF. CDR3 DNA: TGTGCCAGCAAGGAGGCGGAGCCAGATACGCAGTATTTT. The chain combines TRBV6-5 with TRBJ2-3; weak D call: TRBD2 (5 bases). The germline CDR1 and CDR2 sequences are MNHEY and SVGAGI. There are 13 residues in the CDR3. Trimming took 7 bases from V and 4 from J, leaving 12 bases between them.

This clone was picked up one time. The CDR3 spells CACTGFTDTQYF. The CDR3, as DNA: TGTGCCTGTACAGGGTTCACAGATACGCAGTATTTT. The J gene is TRBJ2-3, the V gene TRBV30; possible D gene TRBD1, 6 bases. Per germline, CDR1 GTSNPN and CDR2 SVGIG (reference sequence). The CDR3 is 12 residues long. The V gene lost 6 bases and the J gene lost 2 bases, with 9 bases spanning the gap. The full variable domain, rest sourced from reference TRBV30 and TRBJ2-3, is SQTIHQWPATLVQPVGSPLSLECTVEGTSNPNLYWYRQAAGRGLQLLFYSVGIGQISSEVPQNLSASRPQDRQFILSSKKLLLSDSGFYLCACTGFTDTQYFGPGTRLTVL.

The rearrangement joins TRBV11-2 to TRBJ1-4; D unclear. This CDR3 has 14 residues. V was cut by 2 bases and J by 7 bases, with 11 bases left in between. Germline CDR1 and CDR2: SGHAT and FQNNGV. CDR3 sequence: CASSLYVLAEKLFF. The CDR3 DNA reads TGTGCCAGCAGCTTATACGTCCTGGCTGAAAAACTGTTTTTT. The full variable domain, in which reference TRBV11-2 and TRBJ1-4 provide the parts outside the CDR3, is EAGVAQSPRYKIIEKRQSVAFWCNPISGHATLYWYQQILGQGPKLLIQFQNNGVVDDSQLPKDRFSAERLKGVDSTLKIQPAKLEDSAVYLCASSLYVLAEKLFFGSGTQLSVL.

CDR3 sequence: CASGRGSNGYTF. The CDR3 DNA follows: TGTGCCAGCGGCAGGGGCTCCAATGGCTACACCTTC. The genes are TRBV2 and TRBJ1-2; tentative D call: TRBD1 (6 bases). Germline lookup yields CDR1 SNHLY and CDR2 FYNNEI. V lost 8 bases, J lost 6 bases, and 13 bases lay in between. The CDR3 runs to 12 residues.

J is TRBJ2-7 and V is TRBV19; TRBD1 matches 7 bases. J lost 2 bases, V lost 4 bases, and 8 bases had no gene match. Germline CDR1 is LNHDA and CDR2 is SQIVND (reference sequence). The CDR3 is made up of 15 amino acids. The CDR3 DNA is TGTGCCAGTAGTAGGGGGACAGATACCACCTACGAGCAGTACTTC. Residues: CASSRGTDTTYEQYF.

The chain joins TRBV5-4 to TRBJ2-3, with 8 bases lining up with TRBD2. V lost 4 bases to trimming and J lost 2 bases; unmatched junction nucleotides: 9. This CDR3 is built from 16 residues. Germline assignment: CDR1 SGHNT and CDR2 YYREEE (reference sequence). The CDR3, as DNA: TGTGCCAGCAGCCCCTACGGGGGGGGGTTCACAGATACGCAGTATTTT. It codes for CASSPYGGGFTDTQYF.

Written as DNA, the CDR3 is TGTGCCGCGGCAGGGCACCTCTCTGGGGCCAACGTCCTGACTTTC. It codes for CAAAGHLSGANVLTF. The chain employs TRBV28 and TRBJ2-6; a weak D match, TRBD1 (5 bases). V dropped 11 bases and J dropped 0 bases, with 14 bases sitting between them. The V gene's germline CDR1 is MDHEN and CDR2 SYDVKM. The CDR3 consists of 15 residues.

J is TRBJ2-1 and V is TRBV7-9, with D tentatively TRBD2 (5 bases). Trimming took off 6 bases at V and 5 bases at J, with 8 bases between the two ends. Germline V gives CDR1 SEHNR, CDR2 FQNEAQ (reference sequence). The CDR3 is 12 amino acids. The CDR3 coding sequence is TGTGCCAGCAGTTACGGGGACAATGAGCAGTTCTTC. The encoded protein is CASSYGDNEQFF.

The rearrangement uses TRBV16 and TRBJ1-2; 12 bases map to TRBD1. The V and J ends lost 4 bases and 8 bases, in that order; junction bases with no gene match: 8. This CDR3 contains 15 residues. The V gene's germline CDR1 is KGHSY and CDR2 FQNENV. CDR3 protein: CASSPGTGGARGYTF. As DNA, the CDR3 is TGTGCCAGCAGCCCCGGGACAGGGGGCGCGCGGGGCTACACCTTC.

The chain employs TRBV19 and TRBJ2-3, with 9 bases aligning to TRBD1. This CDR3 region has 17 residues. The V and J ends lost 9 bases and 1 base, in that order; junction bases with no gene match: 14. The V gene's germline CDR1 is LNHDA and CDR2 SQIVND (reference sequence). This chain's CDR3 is CASGDTGGRGGTDTQYF. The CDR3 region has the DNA TGTGCCAGCGGGGATACAGGGGGCCGTGGTGGCACAGATACGCAGTATTTT.

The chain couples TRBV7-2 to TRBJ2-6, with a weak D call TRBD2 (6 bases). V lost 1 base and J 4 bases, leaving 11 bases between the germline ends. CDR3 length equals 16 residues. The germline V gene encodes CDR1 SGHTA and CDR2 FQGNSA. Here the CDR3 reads CASSLVGGTGANVLTF. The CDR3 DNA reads TGTGCCAGCAGCTTAGTTGGAGGGACCGGGGCCAACGTCCTGACTTTC.

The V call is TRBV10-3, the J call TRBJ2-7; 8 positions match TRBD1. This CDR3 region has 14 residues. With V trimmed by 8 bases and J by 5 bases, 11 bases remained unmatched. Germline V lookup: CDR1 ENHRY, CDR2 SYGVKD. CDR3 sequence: CAIGPRGQLDEQYF. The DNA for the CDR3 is TGTGCCATCGGACCCAGGGGGCAGTTGGACGAGCAGTACTTC.

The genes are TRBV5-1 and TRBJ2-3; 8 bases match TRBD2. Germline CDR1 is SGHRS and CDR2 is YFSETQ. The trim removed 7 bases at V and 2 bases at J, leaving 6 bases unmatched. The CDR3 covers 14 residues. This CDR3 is CASLSGDFTDTQYF. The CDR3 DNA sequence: TGCGCCAGCCTTAGCGGGGATTTCACAGATACGCAGTATTTT.

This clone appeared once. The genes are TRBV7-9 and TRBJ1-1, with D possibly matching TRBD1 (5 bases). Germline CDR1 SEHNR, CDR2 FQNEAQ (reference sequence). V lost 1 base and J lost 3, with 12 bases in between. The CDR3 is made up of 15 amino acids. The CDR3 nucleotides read TGTGCCAGCAGCTTAGGACAAACGGGGGACACTGAAGCTTTCTTT. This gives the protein CASSLGQTGDTEAFF.

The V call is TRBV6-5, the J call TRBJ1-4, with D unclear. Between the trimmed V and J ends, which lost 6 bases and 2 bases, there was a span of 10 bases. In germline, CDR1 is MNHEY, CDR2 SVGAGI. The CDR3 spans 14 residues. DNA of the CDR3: TGTGCCAGCAGAGCCACAGTCACTAATGAAAAACTGTTTTTT. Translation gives CASRATVTNEKLFF.

The CDR3 coding sequence is TGTGCCAGCAGCCCCACTAGCGTTTATAACGGGGAGCTGTTTTTT. It yields the protein CASSPTSVYNGELFF. The chain couples TRBV9 to TRBJ2-2; 7 bases align to TRBD2. This CDR3 contains 15 residues. V gave up 4 bases and J gave up 7 bases; unmatched junction bases: 10. CDR1 and CDR2 from the germline V gene are SGDLS and YYNGEE.

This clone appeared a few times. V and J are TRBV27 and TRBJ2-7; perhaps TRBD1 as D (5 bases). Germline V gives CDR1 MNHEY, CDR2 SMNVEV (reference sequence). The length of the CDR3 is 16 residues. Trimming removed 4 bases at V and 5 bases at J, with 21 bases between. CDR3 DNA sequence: TGTGCCAGCAGTTCCCGACCCGACAGACGCCTGAACGAGCAGTACTTC. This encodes CASSSRPDRRLNEQYF.

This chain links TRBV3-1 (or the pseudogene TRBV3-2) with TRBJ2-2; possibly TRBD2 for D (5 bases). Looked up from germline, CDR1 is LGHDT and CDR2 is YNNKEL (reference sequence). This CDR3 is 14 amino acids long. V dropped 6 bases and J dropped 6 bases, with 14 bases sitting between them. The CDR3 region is CASSRDLAAGELFF. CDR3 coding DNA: TGTGCCAGCAGTCGGGATCTAGCAGCCGGGGAGCTGTTTTTT.

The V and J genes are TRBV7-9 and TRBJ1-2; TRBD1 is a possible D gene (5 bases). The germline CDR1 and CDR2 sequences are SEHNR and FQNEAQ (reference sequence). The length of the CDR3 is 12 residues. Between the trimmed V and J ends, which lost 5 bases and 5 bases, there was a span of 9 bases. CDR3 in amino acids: CASSNQGYGYTF. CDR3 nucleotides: TGTGCCAGCAGCAACCAGGGTTATGGCTACACCTTC. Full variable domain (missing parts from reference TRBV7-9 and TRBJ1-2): DTGVSQNPRHKITKRGQNVTFRCDPISEHNRLYWYRQTLGQGPEFLTYFQNEAQLEKSRLLSDRFSAERPKGSFSTLEIQRTEQGDSAMYLCASSNQGYGYTFGSGTRLTVV.

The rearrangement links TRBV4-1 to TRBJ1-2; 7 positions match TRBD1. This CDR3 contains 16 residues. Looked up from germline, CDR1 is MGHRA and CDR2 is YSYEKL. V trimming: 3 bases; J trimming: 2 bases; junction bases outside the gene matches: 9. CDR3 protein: CASSHYDRDLNYGYTF. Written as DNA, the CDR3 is TGCGCCAGCAGCCACTACGACAGGGATCTCAACTATGGCTACACCTTC.

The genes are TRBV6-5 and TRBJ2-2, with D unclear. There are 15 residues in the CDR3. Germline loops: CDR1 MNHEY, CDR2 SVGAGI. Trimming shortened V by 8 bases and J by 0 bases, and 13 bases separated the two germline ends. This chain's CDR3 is CASRRDTSNTGELFF. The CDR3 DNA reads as TGTGCCAGCCGCCGAGACACCTCGAACACCGGGGAGCTGTTTTTT.

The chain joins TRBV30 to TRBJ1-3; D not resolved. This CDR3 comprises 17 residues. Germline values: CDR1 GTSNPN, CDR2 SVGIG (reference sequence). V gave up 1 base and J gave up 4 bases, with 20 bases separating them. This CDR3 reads CAWSARRSRALGNTIYF. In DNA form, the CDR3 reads TGTGCCTGGAGTGCCCGTCGTTCGCGGGCCTTGGGAAACACCATATATTTT.

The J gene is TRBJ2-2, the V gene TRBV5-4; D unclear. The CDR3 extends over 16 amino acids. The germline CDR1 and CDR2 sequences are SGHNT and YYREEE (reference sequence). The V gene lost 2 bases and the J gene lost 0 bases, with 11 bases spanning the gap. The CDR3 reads CASSFIGTSNTGELFF. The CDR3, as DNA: TGTGCCAGCAGCTTTATTGGCACCTCGAACACCGGGGAGCTGTTTTTT. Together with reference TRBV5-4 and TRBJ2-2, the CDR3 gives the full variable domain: ETGVTQSPTHLIKTRGQQVTLRCSSQSGHNTVSWYQQALGQGPQFIFQYYREEENGRGNFPPRFSGLQFPNYSSELNVNALELDDSALYLCASSFIGTSNTGELFFGEGSRLTVL.

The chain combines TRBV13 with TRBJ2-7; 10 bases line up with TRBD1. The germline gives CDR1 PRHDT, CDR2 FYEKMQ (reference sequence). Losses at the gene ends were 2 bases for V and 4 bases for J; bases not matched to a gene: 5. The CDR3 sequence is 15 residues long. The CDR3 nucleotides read TGTGCCAGCAGCTTATTAGGACAGGGGGGTTACGAGCAGTACTTC. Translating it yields CASSLLGQGGYEQYF.

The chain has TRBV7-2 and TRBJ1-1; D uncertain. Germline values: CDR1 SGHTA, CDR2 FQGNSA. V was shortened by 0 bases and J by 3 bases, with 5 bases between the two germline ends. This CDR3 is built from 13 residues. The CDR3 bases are TGTGCCAGCAGCTTAGCGGGAGACACTGAAGCTTTCTTT. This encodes CASSLAGDTEAFF.